This T cell receptor (beta chain) emerged from a study of cytomegalovirus exposure and HLA in healthy donors. In the PCR, 60 Vbeta and 13 Jbeta primers were used. Clones were sequenced by immunoSEQ multiplex PCR, and TCRdb holds only the in-frame ones, with some missing. Among 100,000 to 150,000 clones listed, 75% to 80% were seen once. This clone was seen more than once but under ten times. The TCR was taken from a woman in her thirties or forties in good health and CMV-seronegative. Material: PBMCs.

The CDR3 coding sequence is TGTGCCAGCAGCGAAGGTAGGGGTATTCATTCACCCCTCCACTTT. This gives the protein CASSEGRGIHSPLHF. This chain uses TRBV9 with TRBJ1-6; D might be TRBD1 (5 bases). Germline lookup yields CDR1 SGDLS and CDR2 YYNGEE. Trimming pared 3 bases from V and 8 bases from J, leaving 15 bases between. The CDR3 has 15 residues.